This T cell receptor beta chain was recorded in a study of OX40 agonist ivuxolimab in advanced cancers. For the wider study: Ivuxolimab, which targeted the costimulatory receptor OX40 (CD134), was an agonistic, fully human IgG2 monoclonal antibody. Intravenous ivuxolimab was administered to patients every 2 weeks at six dose levels: 0.01, 0.1, 0.3, 1.5, 3 and 10 mg/kg. Of the 50 to 55 patients in dose escalation, about 19 had hepatocellular carcinoma, roughly 15 had melanoma, 9 had renal cell carcinoma and 9 had head and neck cancer. In the dose-escalation cohort, 75% to 85% of patients were male, and the mean age was roughly 56 years with a range of roughly 23 to 79. Prior anti-PD-1, anti-PD-L1 or anti-CTLA-4 therapy was permitted, and checkpoint inhibitors had been received by roughly two fifths of dose-escalation patients. Partial responses were achieved by three dose-escalation patients, of whom one had hepatocellular carcinoma and two had cutaneous melanoma. The point of sequencing TCRbeta in the periphery was to test whether ivuxolimab changed TCR sequence diversity and drove clonal T-cell expansion. The paper describes the monotherapy dose-escalation part (N ≈ 52 patients) of the phase I trial of ivuxolimab.

From the germline V gene, CDR1 is SNHLY and CDR2 is FYNNEI. The CDR3 measures 17 amino acids from cysteine to phenylalanine. Only CDR3 DNA remains: 51 bases, in frame from the first base. Trimming costs V 5 bases and J 8 bases, and their ends lie 27 bases apart. The trial excluded patients who had a history of autoimmune disease or were on systemic immunosuppression. In every dose cohort, peripheral blood was drawn for TCR sequencing at baseline, cycle 4 day 1, and cycle 7 day 1. Samples were obtained from an open-label, multicenter, first-in-human phase I dose-escalation trial of ivuxolimab. Adults with locally advanced or metastatic head and neck squamous cell, hepatocellular, melanoma or renal cell carcinoma were enrolled in the trial. Before TCR sequencing, CD4+ T cells and CD8+ T cells were sorted from peripheral blood as separate populations. For this clone: Its antigen is still unknown. No base quality information exists; no much larger clone differs at one position.

General study outcomes and caveats: After ivuxolimab, more expanded clones were found on average in CD8+ T cells than in CD4+ T cells. At doses of 0.1 to 3.0 mg/kg, clonal expansion of both CD4+ and CD8+ blood T cells was observed from baseline to week 6. The antigen specificity of the peripheral T cells that underwent clonal expansion was not determined. Partial responders in the 0.1-3.0 mg/kg groups had among the lowest normalized peripheral clonal expansion, especially among CD8+ T cells. Low levels of normalized T-cell clonal expansion were also seen in some nonresponding patients.

For sequencing of the TCRbeta CDR3 region, genomic DNA was extracted from the sorted cells. TCRbeta CDR3 regions were sequenced using the immunoSEQ Assay. TCRdb carries this immuneACCESS record with in-frame sequences only. Its versions omit some clonotypes, under half of them owing to an unresolved V gene in the studies checked, with the rest unexplained. The sample data list some 120,000 clones, and under 95% of these were observed just once. Roughly 0.8% of the sample comes from the top ten. This material consisted of CD4+ or CD8+ T cells sorted from blood, taken in a trial of the OX40 agonist ivuxolimab. The V and J genes are TRBV2 and TRBJ1-2; no confident D gene assignment can be made. The sequence was collected from an adult with an advanced solid tumor such as melanoma, head and neck, liver or kidney cancer. The CDR3: CASSPATRLDRFGGYTF. The sequenced DNA is TGTGCCAGCAGTCCAGCGACCCGCCTGGACCGTTTTGGCGGCTACACCTTC.